Described below is a single T cell receptor (beta chain) sequence and its context. Its cognate antigen is unknown. The data originate from a study of cytomegalovirus exposure and HLA in healthy donors. About the study: Previous work identified roughly 120 million unique TCR beta sequences from roughly 180 million T cells. Study conclusions and caveats: There were a few CMV-associated chains whose specificity for CMV antigens was confirmed in vitro.

V trimming: 3 bases; J trimming: 2 bases; junction bases outside the gene matches: 4. Germline V gene lookup returns CDR1 GTSNPN and CDR2 SVGIG (reference sequence). This CDR3 has 14 residues. It was with 60 Vbeta and 13 Jbeta primers that the PCR ran. Study processing details: Unique TCR beta chains totaled 80 million to 100 million in a later count, with around 11 million of them shared. The table came from immunoSEQ multiplex PCR; TCRdb's copy has only in-frame clones and leaves some out. The D gene and trimming were derived from the DNA, and the V and J assignments and clone size from that table. This table lists around 65,000 clones.

The source material was PBMCs. This TCR was sampled from a man younger than 45 in good health and CMV-seropositive. V gene TRBV30 combines with J gene TRBJ2-3; 8 positions agree with TRBD1. As DNA, the CDR3 is TGTGCCTGGAGCCTGACAGGGGACACAGATACGCAGTATTTT. Translating it yields CAWSLTGDTDTQYF.